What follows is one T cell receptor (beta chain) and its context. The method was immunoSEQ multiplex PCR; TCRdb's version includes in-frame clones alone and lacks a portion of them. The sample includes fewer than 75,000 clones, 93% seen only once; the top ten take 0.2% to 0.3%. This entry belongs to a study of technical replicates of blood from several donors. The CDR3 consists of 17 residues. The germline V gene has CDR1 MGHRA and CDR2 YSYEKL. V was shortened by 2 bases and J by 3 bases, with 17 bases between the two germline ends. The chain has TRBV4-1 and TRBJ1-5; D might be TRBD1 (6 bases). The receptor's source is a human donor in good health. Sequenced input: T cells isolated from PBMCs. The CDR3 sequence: CASSQPRRGRNNQPQHF. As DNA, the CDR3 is TGCGCCAGCAGCCAACCCCGCAGGGGCCGTAACAATCAGCCCCAGCATTTT.